The source of this TCR beta chain is a study of shared clonotypes between healthy human individuals. General study findings and limits: Sequencing depth was a factor that was expected to affect clonotype sharing among donors. In general, naive subsets displayed greater estimated richness than memory subsets did.

Splitting of each subset's genomic DNA was done evenly across several immunoSEQ plates. Repertoires were generated with immunoSEQ multiplex PCR, while TCRdb's copy carries only in-frame clones and drops some. The profile covers a few hundred thousand clones, with less than 75% appearing a single time and over 9.5% taken by the ten largest. Donors were healthy HIV-negative adults without recent acute infections or vaccinations. Concerning this clone: The antigen is undetermined.

The length of the CDR3 is 15 residues. V gave up 4 bases and J gave up 0 bases; unmatched junction bases: 7. Germline V gives CDR1 SGHRS, CDR2 YFSETQ. The receptor's source is a man between 25 and 39 years old in good health. V and J are TRBV5-1 and TRBJ2-7; 7 nucleotides line up with TRBD2. The sample taken for sequencing was memory CD4+ T cells sorted from blood. Subset indicated: CD45RA-negative fraction. CDR3 sequence reads: CASSGTGGLSYEQYF. In DNA, the CDR3 is TGCGCCAGCAGCGGTACGGGAGGCCTCTCCTACGAGCAGTACTTC.